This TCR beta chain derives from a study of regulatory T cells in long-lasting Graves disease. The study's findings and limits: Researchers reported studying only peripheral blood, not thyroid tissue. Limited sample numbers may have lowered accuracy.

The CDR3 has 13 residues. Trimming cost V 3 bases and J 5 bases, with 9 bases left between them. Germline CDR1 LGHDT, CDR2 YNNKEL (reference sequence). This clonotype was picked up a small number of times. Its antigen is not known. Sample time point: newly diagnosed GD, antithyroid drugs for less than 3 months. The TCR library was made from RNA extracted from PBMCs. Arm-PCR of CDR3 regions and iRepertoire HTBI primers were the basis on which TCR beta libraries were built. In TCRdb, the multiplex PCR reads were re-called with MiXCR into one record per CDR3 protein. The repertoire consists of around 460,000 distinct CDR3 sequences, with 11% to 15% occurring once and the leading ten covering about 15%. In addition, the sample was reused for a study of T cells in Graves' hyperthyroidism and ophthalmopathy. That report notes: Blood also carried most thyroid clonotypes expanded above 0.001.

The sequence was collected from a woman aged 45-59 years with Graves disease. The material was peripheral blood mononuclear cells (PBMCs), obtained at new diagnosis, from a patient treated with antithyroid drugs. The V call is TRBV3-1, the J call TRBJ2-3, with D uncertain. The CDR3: CASSQDYEDTQYF. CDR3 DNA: TGTGCCAGCAGCCAGGATTATGAAGATACGCAGTATTTT.